Shown below are 31 T cell receptor beta chains from a single sample sequenced in a study of chemoradiotherapy in HPV16-positive cancers. Method: immunoSEQ multiplex PCR; TCRdb's copy keeps in-frame clones and lacks some. The sample records fewer than 40,000 clones, around 92% being singletons. The material sequenced was blood, taken from a patient who underwent chemoradiotherapy. The receptors shown here come from a human donor with HPV-associated anogenital cancer.

The CDR3 DNA is TGCGCCAGCAGCCAAGGGATCGGGGGGAGAGAGCAGTACTTC. This gives the protein CASSQGIGGREQYF. The chain recombines TRBV4-3 with TRBJ2-7; 7 bases are shared with TRBD2. Germline V CDR1 and CDR2: LGHNA, YSLEER. The CDR3 is 14 residues long. Unmatched junction bases numbered 7, after V lost 1 base and J lost 7 bases.

The chain combines TRBV16 with TRBJ1-2; D might be TRBD1 (6 bases). From germline, CDR1 is KGHSY and CDR2 FQNENV. V was shortened by 4 bases and J by 2 bases, with 14 bases between the two germline ends. The CDR3 totals 15 residues. The CDR3 protein is CASSPLDTGNYGYTF. In DNA, the CDR3 is TGTGCCAGCAGCCCGTTGGACACAGGGAACTATGGCTACACCTTC.

DNA of the CDR3: TGTGCCACCACCACCCCCGGGGAGCTGTTTTTT. This encodes CATTTPGELFF. The chain has TRBV19 and TRBJ2-2; no firm D call. CDR3 length: 11 amino acids. The germline V gene has CDR1 LNHDA and CDR2 SQIVND (reference sequence). Trimming removed 10 bases from V and 6 bases from J, with 9 bases in between.

V gene TRBV4-1 combines with J gene TRBJ2-5; unclear D gene. The V gene's germline CDR1 is MGHRA and CDR2 YSYEKL. The CDR3 length is 12 residues. V was cut by 4 bases and J by 4 bases, with 7 bases left in between. CDR3 DNA: TGCGCCAGCAGCCTGGGTCCAGAGACCCAGTACTTC. Translation gives CASSLGPETQYF.

The chain couples TRBV7-9 to TRBJ1-3; tentative D call: TRBD1 (6 bases). Germline V gene sequence: CDR1 SEHNR, CDR2 FQNEAQ (reference sequence). Deletions cut 4 bases from V and 3 bases from J, with 19 bases between. This CDR3 comprises 17 residues. CDR3 in DNA: TGTGCCAGCAGCTACATCTTATCGCGGGACATTGGAAACACCATATATTTT. Protein sequence: CASSYILSRDIGNTIYF.

This chain uses TRBV5-1 with TRBJ2-2; the match to TRBD2 covers 12 bases. The CDR3 contains 16 residues. Germline V CDR1 and CDR2: SGHRS, YFSETQ. With 1 base clipped from V and 4 bases from J, the junction kept 2 bases outside the gene matches. The CDR3 region is CASSLWTSGVTGELFF. In nucleotides, the CDR3 is TGCGCCAGCAGCTTGTGGACTAGCGGGGTCACCGGGGAGCTGTTTTTT.

The chain carries TRBV6-5 and TRBJ1-4; possibly TRBD1 for D (6 bases). This CDR3 has 15 residues. Germline loops: CDR1 MNHEY, CDR2 SVGAGI. The V gene lost 2 bases and the J gene lost 7 bases, with 14 bases spanning the gap. CDR3 sequence reads: CASSYNLGGSEKLFF. In nucleotides, the CDR3 is TGTGCCAGCAGTTACAATCTGGGGGGCAGTGAAAAACTGTTTTTT.

In DNA, the CDR3 is TGTGCCAGCAGCGTAGATGATGGGAATGAGCAGTTCTTC. This gives the protein CASSVDDGNEQFF. The J gene is TRBJ2-1, the V gene TRBV9; D gene ambiguous. CDR3 length equals 13 residues. Trimming stripped 0 bases from V and 7 bases from J, with 8 bases between. The V gene's germline CDR1 is SGDLS and CDR2 YYNGEE.

The V and J genes are TRBV5-8 and TRBJ1-1, with D possibly TRBD1 on 6 matching bases. Germline V gene sequence: CDR1 SGHTS, CDR2 YDEGEE. V gave up 2 bases and J gave up 0 bases, with 8 bases separating them. CDR3 size: 14 residues. CDR3 protein: CASSLDRLNTEAFF. CDR3 DNA sequence: TGTGCCAGCAGCTTAGACAGGTTGAACACTGAAGCTTTCTTT.

The chain uses TRBV5-5 and TRBJ1-2; tentatively, D is TRBD1 (6 bases). The length of the CDR3 is 15 residues. The ends were cut back, 4 bases at V and 1 base at J, with 14 bases in the middle. Germline loops: CDR1 SGHKS, CDR2 YYEKEE (reference sequence). CDR3: CASSHGTFINYGYTF. As DNA, the CDR3 is TGTGCCAGCAGCCACGGGACATTCATTAACTATGGCTACACCTTC.

V and J are TRBV4-1 and TRBJ1-2; no clear D gene. Between the trimmed V and J ends, which lost 0 bases and 4 bases, there was a span of 15 bases. This CDR3 spans 16 amino acids. Germline CDR1 is MGHRA and CDR2 is YSYEKL. The CDR3 DNA reads as TGCGCCAGCAGCCAAGATCAAACCACCGCCCTCTATGGCTACACCTTC. Amino acids: CASSQDQTTALYGYTF.

CDR3 region: CASSFGGAYQPQHF. Here the CDR3 DNA reads TGTGCCAGCAGCTTTGGGGGGGCGTATCAGCCCCAGCATTTT. J is TRBJ1-5 and V is TRBV5-8; tentatively, D is TRBD1 (6 bases). CDR1 is SGHTS and CDR2 is YDEGEE in the germline V gene. The CDR3 covers 14 residues. V was clipped by 2 bases and J by 5 bases, with 11 bases between them.

This chain uses TRBV9 with TRBJ2-3, with 10 bases fitting TRBD2. With V trimmed by 3 bases and J by 6 bases, 10 bases remained unmatched. Germline V gene data show CDR1 as SGDLS and CDR2 as YYNGEE. The CDR3 runs 16 residues. The CDR3 DNA reads as TGTGCCAGCAGCGCCCTGATAGCGGGGGGTATCGATACGCAGTATTTT. Protein: CASSALIAGGIDTQYF.

The J gene is TRBJ2-1, the V gene TRBV5-1; TRBD2 might be the D (6 bases). Deletions cut 0 bases from V and 7 bases from J, with 8 bases between. Germline assignment: CDR1 SGHRS and CDR2 YFSETQ. This CDR3 has 13 residues. DNA of the CDR3: TGCGCCAGCAGCTTGGCTAGCGTAAATGAGCAGTTCTTC. Translating gives CASSLASVNEQFF.

This clone was counted between two and nine times. This sequence joins TRBV6-5 and TRBJ2-1; the match to TRBD2 covers 11 bases. The V and J ends lost 4 bases and 8 bases, in that order; junction bases with no gene match: 7. The germline V gene encodes CDR1 MNHEY and CDR2 SVGAGI. The CDR3 loop spans 15 amino acids. As DNA, the CDR3 is TGTGCCAGCAGTTCATTAGCGGGGGGGCCTGATGAGCAGTTCTTC. It translates to CASSSLAGGPDEQFF.

The V call is TRBV11-2, the J call TRBJ2-5; D may be TRBD1 or TRBD2 (6 bases each). The end of the DNA fits TRBJ2-7 better, so the J call may be wrong. This CDR3 is 15 amino acids long. The germline gives CDR1 SGHAT, CDR2 FQNNGV. CDR3 bases: TGTGCCAGCAGCCTTCAGCCCGGGGGCGGGTACGAGCAGTACTTC. It specifies CASSLQPGGGYEQYF.

The rearrangement uses TRBV7-9 and TRBJ1-3; D uncertain. V was shortened by 1 base and J by 4 bases, with 14 bases between the two germline ends. This CDR3 is built from 16 residues. CDR1 and CDR2 (germline): SEHNR, FQNEAQ (reference sequence). CDR3 loop: CASSLEELVRGNTIYF. The CDR3 region has the DNA TGTGCCAGCAGCTTAGAAGAGCTAGTCCGGGGAAACACCATATATTTT. Supplemented by reference TRBV7-9 and TRBJ1-3, the full variable domain reads DTGVSQNPRHKITKRGQNVTFRCDPISEHNRLYWYRQTLGQGPEFLTYFQNEAQLEKSRLLSDRFSAERPKGSFSTLEIQRTEQGDSAMYLCASSLEELVRGNTIYFGEGSWLTVV.

V and J are TRBV7-9 and TRBJ2-7, with 8 bases lining up with TRBD1. J gave up 2 bases and V 5 bases, and 8 bases lay outside the gene matches. The V gene's germline CDR1 is SEHNR and CDR2 FQNEAQ (reference sequence). This CDR3 comprises 15 residues. CDR3 coding DNA: TGTGCCAGCAGCCACCTGACAGGGGCGACCTACGAGCAGTACTTC. As protein: CASSHLTGATYEQYF.

The gene calls are TRBV5-6 and TRBJ1-2; 7 bases are a match to TRBD1. The V and J ends lost 4 bases and 8 bases, in that order; junction bases with no gene match: 8. This CDR3 is 13 amino acids long. The V gene's germline CDR1 is SGHDT and CDR2 YYEEEE. CDR3 DNA sequence: TGTGCCAGCAGCCTACAGGGGCCGGGAGGCTACACCTTC. As protein: CASSLQGPGGYTF.

By sample share, this clone is large (0.1 to 1%). This chain joins TRBV5-8 and TRBJ1-2; D is unclear. Germline V gene lookup returns CDR1 SGHTS and CDR2 YDEGEE. The V end was cut by 4 bases, the J end by 7 bases, with 20 bases between. The CDR3 covers 15 residues. In DNA form, the CDR3 reads TGTGCCAGCAGCACTGATAACCCGACGGGGAGTGGCTACACCTTC. Translation: CASSTDNPTGSGYTF.

The chain has TRBV7-2 and TRBJ2-1; 8 bases align to TRBD2. Germline assignment: CDR1 SGHTA and CDR2 FQGNSA. The CDR3 extends over 17 amino acids. The ends lost 5 bases at V and 10 bases at J; junction bases unmatched: 19. The CDR3 sequence: CASSTRGTRRARGEQFF. CDR3 coding DNA: TGTGCCAGCAGCACCCGGGGGACTAGGCGGGCTCGAGGGGAGCAGTTCTTC. Variable domain in full (rest from reference TRBV7-2 and TRBJ2-1): GAGVSQSPSNKVTEKGKDVELRCDPISGHTALYWYRQSLGQGLEFLIYFQGNSAPDKSGLPSDRFSAERTGGSVSTLTIQRTQQEDSAVYLCASSTRGTRRARGEQFFGPGTRLTVL.

The rearrangement links TRBV6-6 to TRBJ2-1; no definite D call. The germline V gene has CDR1 MNHNY and CDR2 SVGAGI (reference sequence). This CDR3 is built from 12 residues. V was trimmed by 2 bases and J by 9 bases, leaving 8 bases between them. The CDR3 is CASSYEESEQFF. DNA of the CDR3: TGTGCCAGCAGTTACGAGGAAAGTGAGCAGTTCTTC.

The chain has TRBV4-2 and TRBJ2-7, with 10 bases aligning to TRBD2. Trimming at V came to 8 bases and at J to 4 bases, leaving 5 bases not matched to a gene. This CDR3 comprises 13 residues. The V gene's germline CDR1 is LGHNA and CDR2 YNFKEQ. CDR3 DNA sequence: TGTGCCAGCTCCACGACTAGCGGGTACGAGCAGTACTTC. This codes for CASSTTSGYEQYF.

V usage is TRBV27 and J usage is TRBJ2-1; no reliable D call. Trimming removed 4 bases at V and 6 bases at J, with 7 bases between. CDR1 is MNHEY and CDR2 is SMNVEV in the germline V gene (reference sequence). The CDR3 sequence is 12 residues long. As DNA, the CDR3 is TGTGCCAGCAGTTCGGGTCGCAATGAGCAGTTCTTC. Translating gives CASSSGRNEQFF.

The chain links TRBV30 to TRBJ2-1; the D gene could be TRBD1 or TRBD2 (5 bases each). CDR3 length: 13 residues. Germline lookup yields CDR1 GTSNPN and CDR2 SVGIG (reference sequence). With 0 bases removed from V and 5 bases from J, the gap between germline ends came to 8 bases. CDR3 loop: CAWSVEGHNEQFF. CDR3 in DNA: TGTGCCTGGAGTGTTGAGGGGCACAATGAGCAGTTCTTC.

J is TRBJ2-3 and V is TRBV5-1; tentatively, D is TRBD1 (6 bases). Trimming stripped 5 bases from V and 6 bases from J, with 10 bases between. Per germline, CDR1 SGHRS and CDR2 YFSETQ. The CDR3 is made up of 12 amino acids. The CDR3 protein is CASSIDRDTQYF. In DNA form, the CDR3 reads TGCGCCAGCAGTATTGACAGGGATACGCAGTATTTT.

The rearrangement joins TRBV5-6 to TRBJ1-2; weak D call: TRBD1 (6 bases). The CDR3 is made up of 13 amino acids. V lost 2 bases and J lost 6, with 11 bases in between. The germline V gene encodes CDR1 SGHDT and CDR2 YYEEEE. The CDR3 bases are TGTGCCAGCAGCTTCCCTAGGGGGGATGGCTACACCTTC. Translation gives CASSFPRGDGYTF.

This clone has just one count. This rearrangement joins TRBV15 to TRBJ1-3, with TRBD1 matching 7 bases. Losses at the gene ends were 3 bases for V and 4 bases for J; bases not matched to a gene: 12. The CDR3 runs 17 residues. Germline V gene data show CDR1 as LNHNV and CDR2 as YYDKDF (reference sequence). CDR3 amino acids: CATSSRRGRQGGNTIYF. The CDR3 DNA reads as TGTGCCACCAGCAGTCGCCGGGGGCGACAGGGCGGAAACACCATATATTTT.

The genes are TRBV2 and TRBJ2-7, with TRBD2 as a possible D gene (6 bases). Germline lookup yields CDR1 SNHLY and CDR2 FYNNEI. V was pared by 0 bases and J by 1 base, with 10 bases between. The CDR3 spans 15 residues. The CDR3 bases are TGTGCCAGCAGTGAAGCGGAGGGTTCGTCCTACGAGCAGTACTTC. This gives the protein CASSEAEGSSYEQYF.

In its sample, this clone was seen once. The rearrangement links TRBV13 to TRBJ1-5; 8 nucleotides agree with TRBD1. Germline CDR1 and CDR2: PRHDT and FYEKMQ (reference sequence). This CDR3 has 14 residues. Germline trimming cut 4 bases from V and 4 bases from J; bases unmatched to any gene: 3. CDR3 protein: CASSSRTGNQPQHF. The DNA for the CDR3 is TGTGCCAGCAGCTCCAGGACAGGGAATCAGCCCCAGCATTTT.

This chain joins TRBV10-1 and TRBJ2-6; the match to TRBD1 covers 8 bases. The CDR3 is 18 residues long. V shed 2 bases and J 0 bases; nucleotides not matched to a gene: 6. Looked up from germline, CDR1 is WNHNN and CDR2 is SYGVQD (reference sequence). CDR3 DNA: TGCGCCAGCAGTGAGGGACAGGGAACACGCTCTGGGGCCAACGTCCTGACTTTC. It encodes CASSEGQGTRSGANVLTF.